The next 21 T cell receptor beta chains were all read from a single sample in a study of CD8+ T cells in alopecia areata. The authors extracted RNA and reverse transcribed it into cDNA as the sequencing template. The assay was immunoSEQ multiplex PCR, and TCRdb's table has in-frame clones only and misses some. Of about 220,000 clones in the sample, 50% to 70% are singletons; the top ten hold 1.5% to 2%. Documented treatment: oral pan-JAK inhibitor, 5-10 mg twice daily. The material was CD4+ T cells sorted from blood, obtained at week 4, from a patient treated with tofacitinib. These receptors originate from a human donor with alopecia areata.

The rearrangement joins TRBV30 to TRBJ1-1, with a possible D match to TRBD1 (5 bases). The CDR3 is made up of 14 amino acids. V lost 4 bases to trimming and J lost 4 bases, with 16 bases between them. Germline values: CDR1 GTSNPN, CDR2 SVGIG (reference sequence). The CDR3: CAWNRRRGGTEAFF. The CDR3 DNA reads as TGTGCCTGGAACAGGAGACGGGGAGGCACTGAAGCTTTCTTT.

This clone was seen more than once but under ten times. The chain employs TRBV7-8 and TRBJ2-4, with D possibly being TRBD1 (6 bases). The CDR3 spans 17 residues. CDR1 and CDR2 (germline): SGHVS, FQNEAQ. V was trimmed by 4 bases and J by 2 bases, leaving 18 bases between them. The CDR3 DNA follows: TGTGCCAGCAGCTCCAATTCAGGGGTTGGGTCCAAAAACATTCAGTACTTC. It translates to CASSSNSGVGSKNIQYF.

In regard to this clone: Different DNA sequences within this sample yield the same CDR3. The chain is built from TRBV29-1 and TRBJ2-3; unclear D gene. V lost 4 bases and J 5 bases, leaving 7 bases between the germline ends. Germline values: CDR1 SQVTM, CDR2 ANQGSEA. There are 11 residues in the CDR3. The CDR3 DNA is TGCAGCGTTGTGAGAGGAGATACGCAGTATTTT. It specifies CSVVRGDTQYF.

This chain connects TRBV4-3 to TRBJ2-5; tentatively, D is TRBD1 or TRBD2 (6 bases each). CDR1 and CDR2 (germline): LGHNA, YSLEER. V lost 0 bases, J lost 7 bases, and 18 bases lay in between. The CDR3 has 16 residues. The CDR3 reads CASSQEQLGGNVTQYF. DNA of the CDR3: TGCGCCAGCAGCCAAGAGCAGTTGGGGGGCAATGTGACCCAGTACTTC.

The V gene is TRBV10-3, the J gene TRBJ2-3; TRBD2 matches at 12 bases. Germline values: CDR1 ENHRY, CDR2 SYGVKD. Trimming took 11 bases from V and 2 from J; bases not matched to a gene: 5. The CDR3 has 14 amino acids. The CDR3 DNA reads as TGTGCCTCCCGGACTAGCGGGGACACAGATACGCAGTATTTT. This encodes CASRTSGDTDTQYF.

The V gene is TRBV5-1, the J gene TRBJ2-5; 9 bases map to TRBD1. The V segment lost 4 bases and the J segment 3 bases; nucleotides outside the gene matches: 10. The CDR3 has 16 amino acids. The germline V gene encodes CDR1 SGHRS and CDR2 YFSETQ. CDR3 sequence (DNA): TGCGCCAGCAGCAAAAGGACAGGGGTGAGCGAAGAGACCCAGTACTTC. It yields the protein CASSKRTGVSEETQYF.

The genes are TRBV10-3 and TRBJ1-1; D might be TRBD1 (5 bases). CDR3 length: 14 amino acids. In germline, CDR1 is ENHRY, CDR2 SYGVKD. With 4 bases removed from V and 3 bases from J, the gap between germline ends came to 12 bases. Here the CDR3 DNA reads TGTGCCATCAGTGTCCTGGGGGGGGACACTGAAGCTTTCTTT. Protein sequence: CAISVLGGDTEAFF.

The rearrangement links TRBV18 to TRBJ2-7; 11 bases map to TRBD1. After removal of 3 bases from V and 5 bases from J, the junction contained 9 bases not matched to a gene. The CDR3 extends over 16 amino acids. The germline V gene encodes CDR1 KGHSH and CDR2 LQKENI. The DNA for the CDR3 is TGTGCCAGCTCACCCGGCGTCGGGACAGGGGGTGACGAGCAGTACTTC. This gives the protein CASSPGVGTGGDEQYF.

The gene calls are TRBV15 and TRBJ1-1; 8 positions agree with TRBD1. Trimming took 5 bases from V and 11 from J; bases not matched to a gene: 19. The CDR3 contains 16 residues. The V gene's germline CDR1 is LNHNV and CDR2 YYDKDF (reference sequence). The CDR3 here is CATSDTLTGEIMGAFF. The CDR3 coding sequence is TGTGCCACCAGCGACACACTGACAGGGGAGATTATGGGGGCTTTCTTT.

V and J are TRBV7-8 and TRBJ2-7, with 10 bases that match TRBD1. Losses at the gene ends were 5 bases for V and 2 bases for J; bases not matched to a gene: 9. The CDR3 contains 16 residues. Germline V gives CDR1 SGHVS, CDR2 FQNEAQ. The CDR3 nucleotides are TGTGCCAGCAGCCACGGGGACAGGGGTATGCCCTACGAGCAGTACTTC. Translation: CASSHGDRGMPYEQYF.

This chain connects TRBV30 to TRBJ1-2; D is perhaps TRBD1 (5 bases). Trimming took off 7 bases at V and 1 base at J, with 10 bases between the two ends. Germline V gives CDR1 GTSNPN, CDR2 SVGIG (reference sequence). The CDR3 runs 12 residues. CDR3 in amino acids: CASARGNYGYTF. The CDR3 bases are TGTGCCTCCGCGAGGGGTAACTATGGCTACACCTTC.

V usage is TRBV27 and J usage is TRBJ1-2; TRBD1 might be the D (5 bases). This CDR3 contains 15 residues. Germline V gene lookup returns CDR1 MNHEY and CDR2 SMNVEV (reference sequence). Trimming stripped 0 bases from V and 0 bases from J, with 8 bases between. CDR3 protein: CASSLSSQANYGYTF. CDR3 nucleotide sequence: TGTGCCAGCAGTTTATCGTCACAGGCTAACTATGGCTACACCTTC.

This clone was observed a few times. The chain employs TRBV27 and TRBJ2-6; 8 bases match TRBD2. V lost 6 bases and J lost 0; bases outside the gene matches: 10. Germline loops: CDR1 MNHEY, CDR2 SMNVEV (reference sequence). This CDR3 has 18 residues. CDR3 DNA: TGTGCCAGCAGCCCCGTTGGGCGGGGGGTCTCTGGGGCCAACGTCCTGACTTTC. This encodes CASSPVGRGVSGANVLTF.

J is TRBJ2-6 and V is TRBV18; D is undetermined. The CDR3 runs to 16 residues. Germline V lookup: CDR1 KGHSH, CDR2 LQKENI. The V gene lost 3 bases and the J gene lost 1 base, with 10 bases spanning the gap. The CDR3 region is CASSPEGLSGANVLTF. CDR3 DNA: TGTGCCAGCTCACCGGAAGGCCTTTCTGGGGCCAACGTCCTGACTTTC.

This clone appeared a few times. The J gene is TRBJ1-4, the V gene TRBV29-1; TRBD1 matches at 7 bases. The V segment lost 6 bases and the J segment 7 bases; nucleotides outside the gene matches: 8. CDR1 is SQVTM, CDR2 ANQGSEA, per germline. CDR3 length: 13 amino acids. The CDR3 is CSVRQGASEKLFF. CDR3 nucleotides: TGCAGCGTGAGACAGGGAGCGAGTGAAAAACTGTTTTTT.

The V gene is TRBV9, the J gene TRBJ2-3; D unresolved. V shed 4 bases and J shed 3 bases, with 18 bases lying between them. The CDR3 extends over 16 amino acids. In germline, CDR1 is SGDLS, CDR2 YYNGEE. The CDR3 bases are TGTGCCAGCAGCTCATTCTCAGGTCTACAGACAGATACGCAGTATTTT. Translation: CASSSFSGLQTDTQYF.

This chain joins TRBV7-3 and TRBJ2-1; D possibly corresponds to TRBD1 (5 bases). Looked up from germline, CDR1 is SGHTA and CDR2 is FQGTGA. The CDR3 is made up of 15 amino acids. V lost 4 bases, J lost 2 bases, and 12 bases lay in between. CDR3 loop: CASSSQLGPYNEQFF. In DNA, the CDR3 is TGTGCCAGCAGCTCCCAGCTGGGGCCCTACAATGAGCAGTTCTTC.

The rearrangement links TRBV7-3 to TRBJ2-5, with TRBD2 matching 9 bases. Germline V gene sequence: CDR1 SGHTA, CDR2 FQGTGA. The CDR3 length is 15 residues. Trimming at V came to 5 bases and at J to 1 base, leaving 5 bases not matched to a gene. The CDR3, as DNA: TGTGCCAGCAGCATGAGCGGGGGGAGCCAAGAGACCCAGTACTTC. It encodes CASSMSGGSQETQYF.

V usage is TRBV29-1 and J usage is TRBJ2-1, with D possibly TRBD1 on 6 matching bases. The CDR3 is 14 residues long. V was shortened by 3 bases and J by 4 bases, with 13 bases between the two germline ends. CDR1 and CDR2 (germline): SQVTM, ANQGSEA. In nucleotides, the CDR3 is TGCAGCGTTGAGGAAACAGGGTCATACAATGAGCAGTTCTTC. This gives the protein CSVEETGSYNEQFF.

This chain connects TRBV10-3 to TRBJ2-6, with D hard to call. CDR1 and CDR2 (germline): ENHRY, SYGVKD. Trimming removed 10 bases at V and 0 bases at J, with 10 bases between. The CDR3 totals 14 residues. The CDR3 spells CATALASGANVLTF. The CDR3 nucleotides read TGTGCCACCGCCCTGGCCTCTGGGGCCAACGTCCTGACTTTC.

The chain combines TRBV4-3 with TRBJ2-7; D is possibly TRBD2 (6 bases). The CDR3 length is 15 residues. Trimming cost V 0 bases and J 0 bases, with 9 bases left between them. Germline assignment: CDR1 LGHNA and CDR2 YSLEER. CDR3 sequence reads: CASSQESRGSYEQYF. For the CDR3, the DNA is TGCGCCAGCAGCCAAGAATCGCGGGGCTCCTACGAGCAGTACTTC.